Listed below are T cell receptor beta chains from one sample, sequenced in a study of spatial heterogeneity in lung cancer. TCRdb used MiXCR to reprocess the 5' RACE reads, holding one entry per CDR3 protein. This sample has 20,000 to 25,000 distinct CDR3 sequences; 4.6% occur once, and the top ten carry less than 8%. This sample comprised PBMCs, obtained at surgery. The receptors come from a male donor with early-stage non-small cell lung cancer. CDR3s leave out the opening cysteine and the closing phenylalanine or tryptophan.

V,CDR3
TRBV27,ASRGQGGHTEAF
TRBV20-1,SATRSLGGRHTEAF
TRBV28,ASRDSARETQY
TRBV5-1,ASSGGTGGTEAF
TRBV27,ASSLRPGSPGELF
TRBV3-1,ASSQVFKESAF
TRBV10-3,ASQTANTEAF
TRBV7-3,ASSLRQGAIEQF
TRBV6-6,ASRPSSGTGNEQF
TRBV6-2/TRBV6-3,ASSVSYEQY
TRBV7-9,ASSLLGQGFLNTQY
TRBV2,ASSEIHRGFGYEQY
TRBV23-1,ASSRGLAGPSYEQY
TRBV7-3,ASSTSRVVGYGYT
TRBV27,ASRDGINRGSYEQY
TRBV4-2,ASSQRIRTSTDTQY
TRBV20-1,SAADRNYGYT
TRBV11-2,ASNPTRGDTQY
TRBV3-1,ASSPFPGQANSPLH
TRBV3-1,ASSQDFQNTEAF
TRBV6-5,ASRAETGWGTEAF
TRBV7-9,ASSWDIYNEQF
TRBV7-2,ASSTLANLGEQF
TRBV29-1,SVGGTEETQY
TRBV18,ASSPRTGGDQPQH
TRBV12-3/TRBV12-4,ASSFRQAYEQY
TRBV5-6,ASCRTDGSLAGNTIY
TRBV29-1,SVERREAAYNEQF
TRBV6-2/TRBV6-3,ASSQGLEQY
TRBV6-2/TRBV6-3,ASNTGTRWRYEQY
TRBV7-2,ASSLVRASGNSPLH
TRBV7-8,ASSLAAGPLVYEQY
TRBV20-1,SGSRGPEETQY
TRBV5-1,ASSLVVNYGYT
TRBV7-2,ASGKKTGTDTQY
TRBV19,ASSSGDTNYGYT
TRBV4-3,ASSQTIARGSYEQY
TRBV6-5,ASSYSRTAASYNSPLH
TRBV27,ASSPWAGYEQF
TRBV2,ASSDQGGQTDTQY
TRBV3-1,ASSQSQANYGYT
TRBV27,ASSLSRAPDTQY
TRBV6-2/TRBV6-3,ASSYLTGWTEAF
TRBV7-2,ASSLDSNYGYT
TRBV10-2,ASSELWGERGLGNEQF
TRBV6-6,ASRQGQGLYNEQF
TRBV20-1,SADEGDTEAF
TRBV5-4,ASSAVDGGFENEQF
TRBV28,ASSLSRGPTGELF
TRBV9,ASSVGGANQPQH
TRBV4-1,ASSQENVQTYEQY
TRBV11-2,ASSPAGGGDGELF